A single sample gave rise to the 18 T cell receptor beta chains below, sequenced in a study of T cells in Graves' hyperthyroidism and ophthalmopathy. Authors of the study amplified TCR beta CDR3 regions from RNA transcripts. The HTBI set primed first-round TCR CDR3 RT-PCR. Each CDR3 protein is one row after TCRdb ran MiXCR on the multiplex PCR reads. The profile shows around 450,000 distinct CDR3 sequences, around 13% of them singletons. Sequencing was carried out using blood. The receptor source for this set is a woman aged 18-29 years with Graves' hyperthyroidism.

This clonotype was seen only a few times. The rearrangement joins TRBV6-2 or TRBV6-3 to TRBJ2-1; TRBD2 matches 9 bases. J gave up 0 bases and V 2 bases, and 5 bases lay outside the gene matches. Germline CDR1 is MNHEY and CDR2 is SVGEGT. This CDR3 spans 17 amino acids. The DNA for the CDR3 is TGTGCCAGCAGTTACCCTAGCGGGGCGAGCTCCTACAATGAGCAGTTCTTC. Translated: CASSYPSGASSYNEQFF.

This clonotype was observed a few times. The chain recombines TRBV9 with TRBJ2-1, with TRBD2 matching over 7 bases. The CDR3 sequence is 15 residues long. Germline assignment: CDR1 SGDLS and CDR2 YYNGEE. The junction had 6 bases not matched to a gene; V was cut back by 0 bases and J by 6 bases. In DNA form, the CDR3 reads TGTGCCAGCAGCGTAGGGGGAGGGCCGGGCAATGAGCAGTTCTTC. Amino acid sequence: CASSVGGGPGNEQFF.

At least ten counts were recorded for this clonotype. This rearrangement joins TRBV6-1 to TRBJ2-7, with D possibly being TRBD1 or TRBD2 (6 bases each). The CDR3 is 15 residues long. Trimming left V 4 bases short and J 6 bases short, with 19 bases between. Germline V gene data show CDR1 as MNHNS and CDR2 as SASEGT. CDR3 sequence (DNA): TGTGCCAGCAGTGGGGGACTGACAGGTTTTGTCGAGCAGTACTTC. It translates to CASSGGLTGFVEQYF.

At least ten counts were recorded for this clonotype. The gene calls are TRBV29-1 and TRBJ2-2; the D call may be TRBD1 or TRBD2 (5 bases each). V was trimmed by 6 bases and J by 0 bases, leaving 8 bases between them. The CDR3 contains 13 residues. Germline CDR1 and CDR2: SQVTM and ANQGSEA. CDR3 protein: CSVGVSNTGELFF. The CDR3 DNA sequence: TGCAGCGTGGGGGTATCGAACACCGGGGAGCTGTTTTTT.

This clonotype came up many times. The CDR3 sequence is CASSYGQGAGVGEAFF. DNA of the CDR3: TGTGCCAGCAGTTACGGGCAGGGGGCAGGAGTAGGTGAAGCTTTCTTT. V usage is TRBV6-6 and J usage is TRBJ1-1; TRBD1 aligns across 8 bases. The CDR3 has 16 residues. With 2 bases clipped from V and 7 bases from J, the junction kept 12 bases outside the gene matches. The germline V gene has CDR1 MNHNY and CDR2 SVGAGI (reference sequence).

In its sample, this clonotype was seen many times. The gene calls are TRBV27 and TRBJ1-1; D gene ambiguous. Between the trimmed V and J ends, which lost 6 bases and 1 base, there was a span of 9 bases. This CDR3 region has 13 residues. Germline values: CDR1 MNHEY, CDR2 SMNVEV (reference sequence). This chain's CDR3 is CASSPRRNTEAFF. The CDR3 nucleotides read TGTGCCAGCAGCCCCCGACGGAACACTGAAGCTTTCTTT.

This clonotype was detected a few times. This sequence joins TRBV27 and TRBJ1-4; D might be TRBD1 (6 bases). Germline V gene lookup returns CDR1 MNHEY and CDR2 SMNVEV (reference sequence). Trimming removed 6 bases from V and 4 bases from J, with 15 bases in between. This CDR3 is 15 amino acids long. The CDR3 region is CASSDYRALNEKLFF. CDR3 sequence (DNA): TGTGCCAGCAGCGACTACAGGGCCCTTAATGAAAAACTGTTTTTT.

The rearrangement links TRBV6-4 to TRBJ2-1; TRBD2 matches 13 bases. The length of the CDR3 is 17 residues. J lost 5 bases, V lost 3 bases, and 7 bases had no gene match. The germline gives CDR1 MRHNA, CDR2 SNTAGT. The DNA for the CDR3 is TGTGCCAGCAGTGATTGGTTCGGACTAGCGGGAGACAATGAGCAGTTCTTC. Translated: CASSDWFGLAGDNEQFF.

The sample holds a few counts of this clonotype. V and J are TRBV6-1 and TRBJ1-2; 9 bases are a match to TRBD1. V was clipped by 8 bases and J by 8 bases; unmatched bases: 9. Germline loops: CDR1 MNHNS, CDR2 SASEGT. The CDR3 has 13 amino acids. The CDR3 protein is CASRDRVLGGYTF. Written as DNA, the CDR3 is TGTGCCAGCCGGGACAGGGTTTTAGGGGGCTACACCTTC.

The chain employs TRBV10-2 and TRBJ2-4; D may be TRBD1 or TRBD2 (5 bases each). Germline CDR1 and CDR2: WSHSY and SAAADI. V was shortened by 2 bases and J by 7 bases, with 9 bases between the two germline ends. The length of the CDR3 is 13 residues. As DNA, the CDR3 is TGCGCCAGCAGTGAGAGCAGGGAGAACATTCAGTACTTC. Translating gives CASSESRENIQYF.

Note on this clonotype: A much more abundant neighbour one base away suggests this may be a read error. CDR3 residues: CANGLSVSSYNEQFF. CDR3 coding DNA: TGTGCTAATGGTTTAAGTGTAAGCTCCTACAATGAGCAGTTCTTC. The chain carries TRBV12-5 and TRBJ2-1; D is ambiguous. The CDR3 sequence is 15 residues long. CDR1 LGHNT and CDR2 FRNRAP come from the germline V gene.

The table lists this clonotype with a few counts. The chain recombines TRBV18 with TRBJ2-7; possible D gene TRBD1, 5 bases. The germline V and J ends were trimmed by 3 bases and 3 bases, with 15 bases remaining between them. The CDR3 sequence is 15 residues long. The V gene's germline CDR1 is KGHSH and CDR2 LQKENI. CDR3 sequence (DNA): TGTGCCAGCTCACCCAGGGTGGGGATGGGCTACGAGCAGTACTTC. It encodes CASSPRVGMGYEQYF.

This clonotype was counted a few times. The J gene is TRBJ2-5, the V gene TRBV4-2; TRBD2 aligns across 9 bases. This CDR3 region has 18 residues. The germline gives CDR1 LGHNA, CDR2 YNFKEQ. Germline trimming cut 0 bases from V and 0 bases from J; bases unmatched to any gene: 8. CDR3 nucleotide sequence: TGTGCCAGCAGCCAAGATCGCCTAGCGGGAATGTACCAAGAGACCCAGTACTTC. Its protein product is CASSQDRLAGMYQETQYF.

The rearrangement joins TRBV5-1 to TRBJ1-1; D not certain. This CDR3 has 17 amino acids. The V gene lost 4 bases and the J gene lost 1 base, with 20 bases spanning the gap. CDR1 and CDR2 (germline): SGHRS, YFSETQ. The CDR3 is CASSPFSAPASNTEAFF. The CDR3, as DNA: TGCGCCAGCAGCCCCTTCAGCGCCCCAGCATCGAACACTGAAGCTTTCTTT.

This clonotype has at least ten counts. The chain employs TRBV12-3 or TRBV12-4 and TRBJ1-1; D not certain. The CDR3 sequence is 13 residues long. V lost 2 bases to trimming and J lost 6 bases, with 10 bases between them. The CDR3 DNA follows: TGTGCCAGCAGTTTACTGGAAACCGCTGAAGCTTTCTTT. Residues: CASSLLETAEAFF.

The table lists this clonotype with many counts. This chain connects TRBV6-5 to TRBJ2-1; possibly TRBD2 for D (6 bases). Germline V gene lookup returns CDR1 MNHEY and CDR2 SVGAGI. Trimming removed 0 bases from V and 5 bases from J, with 8 bases in between. The CDR3 loop spans 14 amino acids. The CDR3 loop is CASSYSEGHNEQFF. In DNA, the CDR3 is TGTGCCAGCAGTTACTCGGAGGGACACAATGAGCAGTTCTTC.

On this clonotype: This may be a read error: a much more frequent sequence differs by one nucleotide. V is TRBV6-1 and J is TRBJ2-1; D is possibly TRBD2 (5 bases). Per the germline V gene, CDR1 is MNHNS and CDR2 is SASEGT. The CDR3 is 12 amino acids. CDR3 amino acids: CANSRTSNEQFF. CDR3 nucleotide sequence: TGTGCCAACAGTCGAACTAGTAATGAGCAGTTCTTC.

The chain has TRBV2 and TRBJ1-5; D possibly corresponds to TRBD1 (5 bases). Germline V gives CDR1 SNHLY, CDR2 FYNNEI. CDR3 size: 15 residues. Trimming pared 3 bases from V and 4 bases from J, leaving 13 bases between. Here the CDR3 reads CASSEGRRGNQPQHF. The DNA for the CDR3 is TGTGCCAGCAGTGAGGGGAGGAGGGGAAATCAGCCCCAGCATTTT.